This T cell receptor (beta chain) is drawn from a study of blood T cells in healthy people across ages. For the study at large: Using template switching, researchers captured about one barcoded beta molecule for each two T cells.

Findings of the study overall: PBMCs left unsorted prevented a conclusive naive versus antigen-experienced comparison.

Notes on this clonotype: As yet, its antigen is unknown.

There are 15 residues in the CDR3. Germline V gene data show CDR1 as SGHTA and CDR2 as FQGNSA. Trimming removed 1 base at V and 6 bases at J, with 14 bases between. Peripheral blood from each donor was collected in a volume of 9.5 to 10 milliliters. The use of a sample-barcoded 5' primer and a J-beta primer mix characterized a second PCR of roughly 7 to 11 cycles. Each cDNA molecule carried a tag from a template-switch adaptor that contained 12 random nucleotides. TCRdb fed the 5' RACE reads into MiXCR, producing one record per CDR3 protein. The sample shows about 1.5 million distinct CDR3 sequences, 42% of them seen only once.

Input material: blood. The rearrangement uses TRBV7-2 and TRBJ2-3; D is undetermined. The source of this sequence is a woman aged 18-35 years in good health. CDR3: CASSLVGRYGDTQYF. The CDR3 region has the DNA TGTGCCAGCAGCTTAGTTGGACGCTATGGGGATACGCAGTATTTT.